These T cell receptor beta chains were read from a single sample in a study of long-term antiretroviral therapy in people with HIV. Sequencing used immunoSEQ multiplex PCR; TCRdb keeps in-frame clones, though not all of them. The sample has about 25,000 clones, approximately 83% seen once; the top ten hold about 16%. Sequencing used unsorted PBMCs, obtained approximately 4.5 years after starting antiretroviral therapy. The receptors derive from a man aged 25-40 years with HIV. Each CDR3 is given with its conserved first and last residue. The D gene is left open where the match is weak. Not all rows give a size; the values are once, few, many and, for expanded clones, a class.

j_call d_call v_call clone_size cdr3_nt cdr3_aa
TRBJ2-5 - TRBV28 - TGTGCCAGCAGTTCGACTGGGGTAGAGACCCAGTACTTC CASSSTGVETQYF
TRBJ2-5 - TRBV5-1 - TGCGCCAGCAGCTTATCAGGGGTAGAGACCCAGTACTTC CASSLSGVETQYF
TRBJ1-6 - TRBV9 few TGTGCCAGCAGTCCCATGGGGGACGGCAGCTCCTATAATTCACCCCTCCACTTT CASSPMGDGSSYNSPLHF
TRBJ2-7 TRBD2 TRBV7-6 few TGTGCCAGCAGCTTAGAAGCCCAAGCGGGGCTCTCCTACGAGCAGTACTTC CASSLEAQAGLSYEQYF
TRBJ2-1 TRBD2 TRBV7-9 - TGTGCCAGCAGCCCTAGCGGGGGGAAAAATGAGCAGTTCTTC CASSPSGGKNEQFF
TRBJ2-7 TRBD2 TRBV7-2 - TGTGCCAGCAGTCGTAGCGGGGGGGAACTAACCTACGAGCAGTACTTC CASSRSGGELTYEQYF
TRBJ1-2 - TRBV13 - TGTGCCAGCAGCTCGTCGGAGCAGGACTATGGCTACACCTTC CASSSSEQDYGYTF
TRBJ2-7 - TRBV7-9 - TGTGCCAGCAGCCACACCAATCAGCCCTACGAGCAGTACTTC CASSHTNQPYEQYF
TRBJ1-5 TRBD1 TRBV12-5 once TGTGCTAGTGGTTTGGTATGGACAGGGCCGAGCAATCAGCCCCAGCATTTT CASGLVWTGPSNQPQHF
TRBJ2-1 TRBD2 TRBV29-1 once TGCAGCTCTAGCGGGGGTATCTACAATGAGCAGTTCTTC CSSSGGIYNEQFF
TRBJ1-4 TRBD1 TRBV30 - TGTGCCTGGAGTGTACAGGGGGCTGAAAAACTGTTTTTT CAWSVQGAEKLFF
TRBJ2-5 - TRBV7-6 few TGTGCCAGCAGCTTATTGCAGGGTGAAGAGACCCAGTACTTC CASSLLQGEETQYF
TRBJ2-2 - TRBV11-2 few TGTGCCAGCAGCTTAGTTGAGGGGGAGCTGTTTTTT CASSLVEGELFF
TRBJ1-4 TRBD1 TRBV7-9 - TGTGCCAGCAGCTCCTACGGGACAGGTTTCTCAACTAATGAAAAACTGTTTTTT CASSSYGTGFSTNEKLFF
TRBJ2-3 - TRBV2 once TGTGCCAGCAGTGAAGGGGCGGCGTCCGGCACAGATACGCAGTATTTT CASSEGAASGTDTQYF
TRBJ2-3 TRBD2 TRBV11-2 - TGTGCCAGCAGCTTATTCAGGACTAGCGGGCATACGCAGTATTTT CASSLFRTSGHTQYF
TRBJ2-3 - TRBV7-9 - TGTGCCAGCAGCTTAGGCCTGTTACGGGGCGGCACAGATACGCAGTATTTT CASSLGLLRGGTDTQYF
TRBJ2-1 TRBD1 TRBV15 - TGTGCCACCAGCAGTAATGGACAGGAAAGCTCCTACAATGAGCAGTTCTTC CATSSNGQESSYNEQFF
TRBJ2-7 TRBD2 TRBV19 - TGTGCCAGTAGTACAGGACTAGCGGTTTACGAGCAGTACTTC CASSTGLAVYEQYF
TRBJ2-3 - TRBV10-1 - TGCGCCAGCAGTGAAAGGATTTCTAGCACAGATACGCAGTATTTT CASSERISSTDTQYF
TRBJ2-1 - TRBV5-1 - TGCGCCAGCAGCTTGTGGCAGGGGCAGGGCAATGAGCAGTTCTTC CASSLWQGQGNEQFF
TRBJ1-2 - TRBV13 - TGTGCCAGCAGCTCCCAAGGGACGGGTAACTATGGCTACACCTTC CASSSQGTGNYGYTF
TRBJ1-6 - TRBV5-6 - TGTGCCAGCAGCTTGGGAACAGGGTCAGCTTCACCCCTCCACTTT CASSLGTGSASPLHF
TRBJ2-5 - TRBV9 - TGTGCCAGCAGCCCCTGGGGGGGGGCCGGGGAGACCCAGTACTTC CASSPWGGAGETQYF
TRBJ2-7 - TRBV7-9 - TGTGCCAGCAGCACCCAGAACGGGGGACAGCAATTCTACGAGCAGTACTTC CASSTQNGGQQFYEQYF
TRBJ2-1 - TRBV18 - TGTGCCAGCTCACCAAGGCCGGGTATCCATGAGCAGTTCTTC CASSPRPGIHEQFF
TRBJ2-1 - TRBV7-3 once TGTGCCAGCAGCTTAAACGGCGACTTCTACAATGAGCAGTTCTTC CASSLNGDFYNEQFF
TRBJ2-7 - TRBV7-8 few TGTGCCAGCAGCTTAGTAAGGCCGGCGGACGAGCAGTACTTC CASSLVRPADEQYF
TRBJ1-2 TRBD1 TRBV11-2 - TGTGCCAGCAGCTTAGGACAGGGCGTCTATGGCTACACCTTC CASSLGQGVYGYTF
TRBJ2-3 - TRBV27 - TGTGCCAGCAGTTTATCCTACGACCGGGAAGATACGCAGTATTTT CASSLSYDREDTQYF
TRBJ1-1 - TRBV5-4 - TGTGCCAGCAGCACACAGGGAATGACTGAAGCTTTCTTT CASSTQGMTEAFF
TRBJ2-3 - TRBV4-1 - TGCGCCAGCAGTCCTTTCCCTTCCGGCCGGACAGCTGAGCAGTATTTT CASSPFPSGRTAEQYF
TRBJ2-6 - TRBV30 - TGTGCCTGGAGTGGTCTCACAGGGAGCTCTGGGGCCAACGTCCTGACTTTC CAWSGLTGSSGANVLTF
TRBJ2-1 TRBD2 TRBV10-1 - TGCGCCAGCAGTGAGAGCGGGGGGACCAATGAGCAGTTCTTC CASSESGGTNEQFF
TRBJ2-7 - TRBV4-3 - TGCGCCAGCAGCCTAAAGCTATATGAGGGGGGCTACGAGCAGTACTTC CASSLKLYEGGYEQYF
TRBJ1-6 - TRBV4-1 once TGCGCCAGCAGCCAAGAGCCGGGACGGGATAATTCACCCCTCCACTTT CASSQEPGRDNSPLHF
TRBJ2-1 - TRBV7-9 - TGTGCCAGCAGCTTAGTTGGGGGCCACAATGAGCAGTTCTTC CASSLVGGHNEQFF
TRBJ1-2 - TRBV7-9 - TGTGCCAGCAGCTCGGGCCCAAACTATGGCTACACCTTC CASSSGPNYGYTF
TRBJ2-1 - TRBV6-1 - TGTGCCAGCAGTGAAGCAGGCGGCGGTCTCGATTACAATGAGCAGTTCTTC CASSEAGGGLDYNEQFF
TRBJ2-1 - TRBV5-4 once TGTGCCAGCAGCTTGAGGGACTCGCGTGAGCAGTTCTTC CASSLRDSREQFF
TRBJ1-4 - TRBV5-1 - TGCGCCAGCAGCTTGGGTCAGGGAGGCGAAAAACTGTTTTTT CASSLGQGGEKLFF
TRBJ2-2 TRBD1 TRBV5-6 - TGTGCCAGCAGCTACGGGACAGGGGGCGGGGAGCTGTTTTTT CASSYGTGGGELFF
TRBJ1-1 - TRBV5-1 - TGCGCCAGCAGCTTGCTTCCCGGCAGGAACACTGAAGCTTTCTTT CASSLLPGRNTEAFF
TRBJ2-7 - TRBV29-1 - TGCAGCGTTGAAGATCAACGGGGCGCGGACGAGCAGTACTTC CSVEDQRGADEQYF